This TCR beta chain was recovered during a study of T cell repertoires in cytomegalovirus infection. A word on this clonotype: The antigen remains undetermined.

TCRdb called the reads again in MiXCR, with one record for every CDR3 protein. The table lists some 920,000 distinct CDR3 sequences, roughly 30% of them singletons. V lost 5 bases, J lost 0 bases, and 12 bases lay in between. This CDR3 has 15 residues. Germline CDR1 LGHNA, CDR2 YSLEER. The chain uses TRBV4-3 and TRBJ2-3; perhaps TRBD1 as D (6 bases). Sequenced here: cultured CD8+ T cells from PBMCs, sampled from culture after CMV antigen stimulation. The clonotype originates from a human donor in good health (CMV status not recorded). Some clones in this sample may be carry-over from other donors' samples. The CDR3 bases are TGCGCCAGCAGCACCCGGGACATCAGCACAGATACGCAGTATTTT. This codes for CASSTRDISTDTQYF.